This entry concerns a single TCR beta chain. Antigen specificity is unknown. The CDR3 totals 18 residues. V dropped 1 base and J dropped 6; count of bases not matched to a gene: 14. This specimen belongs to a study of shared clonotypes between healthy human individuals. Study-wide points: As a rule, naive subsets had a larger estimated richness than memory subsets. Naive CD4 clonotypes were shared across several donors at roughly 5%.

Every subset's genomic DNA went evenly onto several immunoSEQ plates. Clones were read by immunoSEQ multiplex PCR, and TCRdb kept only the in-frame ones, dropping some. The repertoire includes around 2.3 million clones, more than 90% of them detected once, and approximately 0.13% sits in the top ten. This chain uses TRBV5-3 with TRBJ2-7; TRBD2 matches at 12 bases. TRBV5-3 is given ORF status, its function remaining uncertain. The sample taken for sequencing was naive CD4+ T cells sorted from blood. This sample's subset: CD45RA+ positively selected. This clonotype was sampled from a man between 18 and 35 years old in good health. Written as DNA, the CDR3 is TGTGCCAGAAGCTTGAATAGGGCTAGCGGGAGGGTCCGGGGCGAGCAGTACTTC. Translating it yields CARSLNRASGRVRGEQYF.